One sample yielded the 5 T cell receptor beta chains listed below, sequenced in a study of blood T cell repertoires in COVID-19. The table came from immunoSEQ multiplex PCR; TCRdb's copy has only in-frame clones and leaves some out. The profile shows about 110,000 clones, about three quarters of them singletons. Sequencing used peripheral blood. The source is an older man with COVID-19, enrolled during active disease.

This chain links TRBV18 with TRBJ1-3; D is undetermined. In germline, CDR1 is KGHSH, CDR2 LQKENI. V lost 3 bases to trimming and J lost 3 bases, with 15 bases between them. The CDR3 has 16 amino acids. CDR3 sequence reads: CASSPSPGVRGNTIYF. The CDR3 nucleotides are TGTGCCAGCTCACCGTCCCCCGGGGTGCGTGGAAACACCATATATTTT.

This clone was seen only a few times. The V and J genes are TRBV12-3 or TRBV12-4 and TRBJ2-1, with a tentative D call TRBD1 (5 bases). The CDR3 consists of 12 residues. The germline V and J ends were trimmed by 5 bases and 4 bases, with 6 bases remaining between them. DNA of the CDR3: TGTGCCAGCAGTACAGGATACAATGAGCAGTTCTTC. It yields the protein CASSTGYNEQFF.

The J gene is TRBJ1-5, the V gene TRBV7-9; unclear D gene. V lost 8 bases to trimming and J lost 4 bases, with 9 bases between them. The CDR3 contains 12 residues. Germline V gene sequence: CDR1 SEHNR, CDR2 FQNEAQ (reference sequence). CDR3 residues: CASGRENQPQHF. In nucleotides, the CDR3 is TGTGCCAGCGGCCGGGAGAATCAGCCCCAGCATTTT.

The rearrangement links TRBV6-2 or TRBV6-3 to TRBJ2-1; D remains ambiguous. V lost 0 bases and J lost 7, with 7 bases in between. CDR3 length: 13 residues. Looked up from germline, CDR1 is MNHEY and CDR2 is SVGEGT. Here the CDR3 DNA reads TGTGCCAGCAGTTACTCACAGTGGAATGAGCAGTTCTTC. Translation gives CASSYSQWNEQFF.

The CDR3 bases are TGTGCCAGTAGTCTCAGATCCGGACAGGGGGAGACCGGGGAGCTGTTTTTT. It yields the protein CASSLRSGQGETGELFF. The rearrangement links TRBV19 to TRBJ2-2; 10 nucleotides line up with TRBD1. Germline assignment: CDR1 LNHDA and CDR2 SQIVND (reference sequence). V lost 5 bases, J lost 5 bases, and 11 bases stayed unmatched. The CDR3 runs to 17 residues.